The TCR beta chain under discussion was sequenced for a study of blood T cell repertoires in COVID-19. Study-wide context: Sites in the United States, Italy and Spain provided acute and convalescent COVID-19 samples. Sample material is recorded as cDNA or gDNA derived from T cells, B-cell-depleted T cells, or PBMCs.

Study processing details: It was from reference gene primer amplification that nucleated cell counts were estimated. Using immunoSEQ multiplex PCR, the repertoire was profiled, and TCRdb retains in-frame clones only, with some absent. The V and J calls and clone size were taken over from that table, and D and trimming were inferred from the DNA. The data contain 270,000 or so clones, roughly 91% of them singletons. The sequenced sample consisted of peripheral blood. The sequence was collected from a middle-aged man with acute or convalescent COVID-19.

CDR3 nucleotide sequence: TGTGCCAGCAGCTTTTACGAGGTGGAGGGCTACACCTTC. Amino acid sequence: CASSFYEVEGYTF. The chain carries TRBV7-9 and TRBJ1-2; D not resolved. CDR1 and CDR2 (germline): SEHNR, FQNEAQ (reference sequence). The V end lost 3 bases, the J end lost 8 bases, and 13 bases lay between the germline ends. CDR3 length equals 13 residues. Looking up the rest from reference TRBV7-9 and TRBJ1-2 gives the full variable domain: DTGVSQNPRHKITKRGQNVTFRCDPISEHNRLYWYRQTLGQGPEFLTYFQNEAQLEKSRLLSDRFSAERPKGSFSTLEIQRTEQGDSAMYLCASSFYEVEGYTFGSGTRLTVV.